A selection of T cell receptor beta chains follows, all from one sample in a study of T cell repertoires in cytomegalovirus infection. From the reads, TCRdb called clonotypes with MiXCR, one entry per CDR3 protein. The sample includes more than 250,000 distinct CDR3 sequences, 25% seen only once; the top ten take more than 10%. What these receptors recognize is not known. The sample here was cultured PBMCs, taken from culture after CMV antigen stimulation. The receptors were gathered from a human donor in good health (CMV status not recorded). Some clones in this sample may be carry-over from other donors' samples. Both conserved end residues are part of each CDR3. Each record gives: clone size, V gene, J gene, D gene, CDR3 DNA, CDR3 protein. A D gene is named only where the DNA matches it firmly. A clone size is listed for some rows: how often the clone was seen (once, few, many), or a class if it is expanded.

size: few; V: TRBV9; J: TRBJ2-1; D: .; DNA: TGTGCCAGCAGCGTCCGAGACTACAATGAGCAGTTCTTC; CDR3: CASSVRDYNEQFF
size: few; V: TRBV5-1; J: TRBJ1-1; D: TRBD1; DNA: TGCGCCAGCAGCTTGCAGGGGGGCTTAATGAACACTGAAGCTTTCTTT; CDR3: CASSLQGGLMNTEAFF
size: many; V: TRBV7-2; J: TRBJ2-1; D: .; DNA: TGTGCCAGCAGACGGACAACAAGTAGCTCCTACAATGAGCAGTTCTTC; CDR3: CASRRTTSSSYNEQFF
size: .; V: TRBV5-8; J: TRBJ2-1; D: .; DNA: TGTGCCAGCAGCTTCGGGCAGGGATGGTACGATGAGCAGTTCTTC; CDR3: CASSFGQGWYDEQFF
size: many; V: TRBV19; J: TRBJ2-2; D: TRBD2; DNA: TGTGCCAGTAGGAGTCTAGCGGGAGTCACCGGGGAGCTGTTTTTT; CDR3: CASRSLAGVTGELFF
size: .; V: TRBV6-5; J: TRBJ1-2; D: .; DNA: TGTGCCAGCAGTTTCTCCCCACTTAACTATGGCTACACCTTC; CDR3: CASSFSPLNYGYTF
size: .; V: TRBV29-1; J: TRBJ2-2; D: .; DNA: TGCAGCGTTGGAGACCCCGGGGAGCTGTTTTTT; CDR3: CSVGDPGELFF
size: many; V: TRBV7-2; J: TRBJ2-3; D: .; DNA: TGTGCCAGCAGTTTAAGGGGGAGATCAGATACGCAGTATTTT; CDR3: CASSLRGRSDTQYF
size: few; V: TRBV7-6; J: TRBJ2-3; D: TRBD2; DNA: TGTGCCAGCAGCCAAATTAGCGGGAGTAGCACAGATACGCAGTATTTT; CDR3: CASSQISGSSTDTQYF
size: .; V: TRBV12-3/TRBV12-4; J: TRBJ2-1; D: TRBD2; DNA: TGTGCCAGCAGCCCCCTCGGGACTAGCGGGAGTAATGAGCAGTTCTTC; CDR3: CASSPLGTSGSNEQFF
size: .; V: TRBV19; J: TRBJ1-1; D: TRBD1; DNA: TGTGCCACCACAGGGGACCCCCACAGTGAAGCTTTCTTT; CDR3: CATTGDPHSEAFF
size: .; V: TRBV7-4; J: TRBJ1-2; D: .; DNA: TGTGCCAGCGGATTTGAGGGCTATGGCTACACCTTC; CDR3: CASGFEGYGYTF
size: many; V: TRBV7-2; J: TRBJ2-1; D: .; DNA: TGTGCCAGCAGCCCCTTTCGAGGCGGGGTTGTGGATGAGCAGTTCTTC; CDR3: CASSPFRGGVVDEQFF
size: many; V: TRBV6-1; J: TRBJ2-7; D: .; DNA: TGTGCCAGCAGTTCCCGGCCGGCCGGCGAGCAGTACTTC; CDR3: CASSSRPAGEQYF
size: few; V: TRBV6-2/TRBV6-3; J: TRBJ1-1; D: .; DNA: TGTGCCAGCAGTTACTCTCCAGGGTACATCATAGCTTTCTTT; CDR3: CASSYSPGYIIAFF
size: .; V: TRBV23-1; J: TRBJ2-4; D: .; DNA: TGCGCCAGCAGTCAGACGACTATTGTAGCCAAAAACATTCAGTACTTC; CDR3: CASSQTTIVAKNIQYF
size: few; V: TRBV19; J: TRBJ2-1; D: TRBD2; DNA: TGTGCCAGTAGTATCGAGGGACTAGCGGGACTCAATGAGCAGTTCTTC; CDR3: CASSIEGLAGLNEQFF
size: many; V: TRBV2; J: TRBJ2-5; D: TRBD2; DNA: TGTGCCAGCAGTGGGGGAACAACTAGCGGGCCACAAGAGACCCAGTACTTC; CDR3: CASSGGTTSGPQETQYF
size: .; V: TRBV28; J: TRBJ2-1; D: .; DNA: TGTGCCAGCAGAAGAGGGGGGCTAACCGATTACAATGAGCAGTTCTTC; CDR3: CASRRGGLTDYNEQFF
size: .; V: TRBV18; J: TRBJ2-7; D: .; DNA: TGTGCCAGCTCACCACCCGGACAGCGCCCGGGCGAGCAGTACTTC; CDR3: CASSPPGQRPGEQYF
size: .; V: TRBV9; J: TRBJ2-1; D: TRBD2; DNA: TGTGCCAGCAGCGTAGTCGGTAGCGGGATTAATGAGCAGTTCTTC; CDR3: CASSVVGSGINEQFF
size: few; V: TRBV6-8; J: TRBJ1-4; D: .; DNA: TGTGCCAGCCAGCGGGGTGGTGATGAAAAACTGTTTTTT; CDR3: CASQRGGDEKLFF
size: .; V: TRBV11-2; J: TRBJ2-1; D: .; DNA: TGTGCCAGCAGCTTACGGCTAGCACTCGAGCAGTTCTTC; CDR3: CASSLRLALEQFF
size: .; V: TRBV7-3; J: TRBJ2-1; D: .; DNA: TGTGCCAGCAGCGTAGAGGGTGGAGTAGCGATTAACTACAATGAGCAGTTCTTC; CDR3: CASSVEGGVAINYNEQFF
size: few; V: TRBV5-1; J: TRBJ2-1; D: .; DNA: TGCGCCAGCAGCGTATCGTCCAGGGGCTTCAATGAGCAGTTCTTC; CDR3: CASSVSSRGFNEQFF
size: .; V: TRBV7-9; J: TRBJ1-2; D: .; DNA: TGTGCCAGCAGCTCCGGGGGGGAAGGCTACACCTTC; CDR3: CASSSGGEGYTF
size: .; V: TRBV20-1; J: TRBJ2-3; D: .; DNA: TGCAGTGCTGGAGTAGCGACCAGCACAGATACGCAGTATTTT; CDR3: CSAGVATSTDTQYF
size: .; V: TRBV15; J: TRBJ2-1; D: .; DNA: TGTGCCACCAGCCCTAGCGCCTACAATGAGCAGTTCTTC; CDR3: CATSPSAYNEQFF
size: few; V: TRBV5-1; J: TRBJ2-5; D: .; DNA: TGCGCCAGCAGCTTGGCCAGCTTGGAGACCCAGTACTTC; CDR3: CASSLASLETQYF
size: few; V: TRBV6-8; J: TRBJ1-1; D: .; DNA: TGTGCCAGCAGTCGATCAGCGGGCAGTGCTGAAGCTTTCTTT; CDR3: CASSRSAGSAEAFF
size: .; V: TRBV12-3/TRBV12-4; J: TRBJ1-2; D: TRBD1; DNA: TGTGCCAGCAGTCGCAGGGGGCTGAATGGCTACACCTTC; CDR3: CASSRRGLNGYTF
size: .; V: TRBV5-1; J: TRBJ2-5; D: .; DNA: TGCGCCAGCAGCTCGCCGGGAGAAGAGACCCAGTACTTC; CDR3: CASSSPGEETQYF
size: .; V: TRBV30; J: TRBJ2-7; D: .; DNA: TGTGCCTGGAGTGTATTTACCCCCTCGGAGCAGTACTTC; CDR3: CAWSVFTPSEQYF
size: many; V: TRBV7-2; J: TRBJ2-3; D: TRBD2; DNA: TGTGCCAGCAGCTTAGGTAGCGGGAGGGCTACAGATACGCAGTATTTT; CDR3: CASSLGSGRATDTQYF
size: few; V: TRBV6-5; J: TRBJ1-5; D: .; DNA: TGTGCCAGCAGTTACTCAAAAAATCAGCCCCAGCATTTT; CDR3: CASSYSKNQPQHF
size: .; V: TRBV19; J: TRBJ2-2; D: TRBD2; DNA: TGTGCCAGTATTGCGGGAGGGAACACCGGGGAGCTGTTTTTT; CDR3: CASIAGGNTGELFF
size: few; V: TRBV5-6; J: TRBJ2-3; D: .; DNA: TGTGCCAGCAGCTTGAGTCCAACGGGAGATACGCAGTATTTT; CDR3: CASSLSPTGDTQYF
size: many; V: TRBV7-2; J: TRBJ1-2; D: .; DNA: TGTGCCAGCAGCTTAAATCTCAAGGGGGGAGATGGCTACACCTTC; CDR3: CASSLNLKGGDGYTF
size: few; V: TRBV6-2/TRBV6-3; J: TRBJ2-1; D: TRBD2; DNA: TGTGCCAGCAGAAAACTAGCGGGAGACTACAATGAGCAGTTCTTC; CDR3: CASRKLAGDYNEQFF
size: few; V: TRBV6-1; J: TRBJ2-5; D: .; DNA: TGTGCCGGGGACGGGGAGTACTTC; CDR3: CAGDGEYF